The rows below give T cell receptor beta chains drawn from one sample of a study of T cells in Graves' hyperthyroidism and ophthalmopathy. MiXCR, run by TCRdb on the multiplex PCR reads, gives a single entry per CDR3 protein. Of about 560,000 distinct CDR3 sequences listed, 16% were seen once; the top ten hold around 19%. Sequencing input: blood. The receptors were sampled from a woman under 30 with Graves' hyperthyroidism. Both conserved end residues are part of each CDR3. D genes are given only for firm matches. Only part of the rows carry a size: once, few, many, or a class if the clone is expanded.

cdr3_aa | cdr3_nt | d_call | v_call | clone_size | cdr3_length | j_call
CSASAGASNQPQHF | TGCAGTGCTAGCGCGGGGGCCAGCAATCAGCCCCAGCATTTT | - | TRBV20-1 | few | 14 | TRBJ1-5
CASSDLTSLPYNEQFF | TGTGCCAGTAGCGACCTGACTAGTCTTCCCTACAATGAGCAGTTCTTC | - | TRBV19 | - | 16 | TRBJ2-1
CSAIRTGFNQPQHF | TGCAGTGCTATCCGAACAGGCTTCAATCAGCCCCAGCATTTT | - | TRBV20-1 | many | 14 | TRBJ1-5
CASSLDGGRHGGIQPQHF | TGCGCCAGCAGCTTGGATGGTGGGAGGCACGGAGGGATCCAGCCCCAGCATTTT | - | TRBV5-1 | many | 18 | TRBJ1-5
CASSIGQEYEAFF | TGTGCCAGCAGCATAGGACAGGAATATGAAGCTTTCTTT | TRBD1 | TRBV7-2 | few | 13 | TRBJ1-1
CSASSGAGEKLFF | TGCAGTGCTAGCTCCGGGGCGGGAGAAAAACTGTTTTTT | - | TRBV20-1 | - | 13 | TRBJ1-4
CASMGAGIPYEQYF | TGTGCCAGCATGGGGGCTGGGATCCCCTACGAGCAGTACTTC | - | TRBV2 | many | 14 | TRBJ2-7
CATSDPGGPSGANVLTF | TGTGCCACCAGTGATCCTGGGGGTCCGTCAGGGGCCAACGTCCTGACTTTC | - | TRBV24-1 | - | 17 | TRBJ2-6
CASSLEAGEGYQPQHF | TGTGCCAGCAGCTTAGAGGCAGGGGAGGGTTATCAGCCCCAGCATTTT | - | TRBV7-9 | - | 16 | TRBJ1-5
CASKPLGTGGLSNQPRHF | TGTGCCAGCAAGCCCCTCGGGACAGGGGGACTTAGCAATCAGCCCCGGCATTTT | TRBD1 | TRBV2 | - | 18 | TRBJ1-5
CASSPHDRNSNQPQHF | TGTGCCAGTAGTCCTCACGACAGGAATAGCAATCAGCCCCAGCATTTT | - | TRBV19 | - | 16 | TRBJ1-5
CASSLWAGQNTEAFF | TGTGCCAGCAGCTTATGGGCAGGCCAGAACACTGAAGCTTTCTTT | - | TRBV13 | many | 15 | TRBJ1-1
CRPRAGNTEAFF | TGCAGGCCTCGTGCGGGGAACACTGAAGCTTTCTTT | - | TRBV20-1 | many | 12 | TRBJ1-1
CASGPTGNSGANVLTF | TGTGCCAGCGGACCCACGGGTAACTCTGGGGCCAACGTCCTGACTTTC | - | TRBV28 | - | 16 | TRBJ2-6